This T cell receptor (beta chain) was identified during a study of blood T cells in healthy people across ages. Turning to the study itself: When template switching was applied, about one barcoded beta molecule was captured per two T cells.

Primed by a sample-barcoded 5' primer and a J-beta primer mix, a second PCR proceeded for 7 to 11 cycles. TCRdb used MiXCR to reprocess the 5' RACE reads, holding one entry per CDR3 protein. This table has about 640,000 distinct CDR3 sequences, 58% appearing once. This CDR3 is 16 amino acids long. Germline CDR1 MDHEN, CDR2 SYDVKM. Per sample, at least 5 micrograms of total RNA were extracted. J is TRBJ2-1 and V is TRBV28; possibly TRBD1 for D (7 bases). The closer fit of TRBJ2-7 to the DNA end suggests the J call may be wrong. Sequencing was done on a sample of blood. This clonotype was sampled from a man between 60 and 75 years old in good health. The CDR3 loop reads CASSRTGGGSYNEQYF. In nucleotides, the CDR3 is TGTGCCAGCAGTAGGACAGGAGGGGGCTCCTACAATGAGCAGTACTTC.